Shown below are 24 T cell receptor beta chains from a single sample sequenced in a study of early T cells in non-severe SARS-CoV-2 infection. One entry per CDR3 protein results from TCRdb running MiXCR on the 5' RACE reads. The sample has around 44,000 distinct CDR3 sequences, approximately 9.8% seen once. Sequencing was done on a sample of whole blood. These receptors were collected from an adult who was a healthcare worker with PCR-confirmed SARS-CoV-2 infection or an uninfected control (not recorded which).

This clonotype came up many times. This sequence joins TRBV3-1 and TRBJ1-5; D perhaps matches TRBD1 (5 bases). The V end was cut by 1 base, the J end by 6 bases, with 16 bases between. The CDR3 spans 16 residues. Germline V gene sequence: CDR1 LGHDT, CDR2 YNNKEL (reference sequence). DNA of the CDR3: TGTGCCAGCAGCCAAGTAGGAGGCGGGGCAGGTCAGCCCCAGCATTTT. Translation: CASSQVGGGAGQPQHF.

This clonotype was seen more than once but under ten times. CDR3 DNA sequence: TGTGCCAGCAGCTTGGTACCTCCAGGGGAGACCCAGTACTTC. Encoded protein: CASSLVPPGETQYF. V usage is TRBV5-4 and J usage is TRBJ2-5; tentative D call: TRBD1 (5 bases). V lost 0 bases and J 5 bases, leaving 11 bases between the germline ends. The V gene's germline CDR1 is SGHNT and CDR2 YYREEE (reference sequence). CDR3 length equals 14 residues.

This clonotype came up many times. The chain links TRBV7-8 to TRBJ2-1; TRBD2 matches 12 bases. This CDR3 contains 16 residues. CDR1 and CDR2 from the germline V gene are SGHVS and FQNEAQ. Trimming took 3 bases from V and 6 from J; bases not matched to a gene: 6. The CDR3 sequence is CASSFTTSGRINEQFF. The CDR3 nucleotides are TGTGCCAGCAGCTTTACGACTAGCGGGAGAATCAATGAGCAGTTCTTC.

The chain combines TRBV11-2 with TRBJ2-1; D might be TRBD1 (6 bases). The ends were cut back, 8 bases at V and 5 bases at J, with 16 bases in the middle. The CDR3 runs to 14 residues. Germline lookup yields CDR1 SGHAT and CDR2 FQNNGV. CDR3 sequence: CASLDSVTHNEQFF. CDR3 nucleotide sequence: TGTGCCAGCCTGGACAGCGTGACTCACAATGAGCAGTTCTTC.

This chain links TRBV5-1 with TRBJ2-7; D is possibly TRBD1 (5 bases). V dropped 1 base and J dropped 7 bases, with 18 bases sitting between them. CDR3 length equals 15 residues. Germline V gene lookup returns CDR1 SGHRS and CDR2 YFSETQ. The chain's CDR3 is CASSLSEQIKGEQYF. CDR3 nucleotide sequence: TGCGCCAGCAGCTTGAGTGAACAGATCAAGGGGGAGCAGTACTTC. Complete variable domain (other parts from reference TRBV5-1 and TRBJ2-7): KAGVTQTPRYLIKTRGQQVTLSCSPISGHRSVSWYQQTPGQGLQFLFEYFSETQRNKGNFPGRFSGRQFSNSRSEMNVSTLELGDSALYLCASSLSEQIKGEQYFGPGTRLTVT.

This sequence joins TRBV7-6 and TRBJ2-1; 7 bases fit TRBD2. The V gene's germline CDR1 is SGHVS and CDR2 FNYEAQ. J gave up 5 bases and V 5 bases, and 9 bases lay outside the gene matches. CDR3 length equals 15 residues. CDR3 sequence: CASSGQREINNEQFF. The CDR3 DNA sequence: TGTGCCAGCAGCGGCCAGCGGGAAATCAACAATGAGCAGTTCTTC.

There are a few counts of this clonotype. The chain has TRBV28 and TRBJ2-1; 7 nucleotides line up with TRBD1. Germline V CDR1 and CDR2: MDHEN, SYDVKM. V was clipped by 5 bases and J by 5 bases; unmatched bases: 9. CDR3 length: 15 amino acids. This chain's CDR3 is CASSPTGRLDNEQFF. CDR3 bases: TGTGCCAGCAGTCCGACAGGGCGGCTGGACAATGAGCAGTTCTTC.

This clonotype was seen at least ten times. The genes are TRBV20-1 and TRBJ1-1, with D possibly matching TRBD1 (6 bases). With 6 bases removed from V and 0 bases from J, the gap between germline ends came to 20 bases. CDR3 size: 16 residues. Germline lookup yields CDR1 DFQATT and CDR2 SNEGSKA (reference sequence). CDR3 in amino acids: CSALKTGSYMNTEAFF. Here the CDR3 DNA reads TGCAGTGCCCTTAAGACAGGTAGTTACATGAACACTGAAGCTTTCTTT.

The CDR3 region is CASSPRTSTGELFF. The CDR3 DNA is TGTGCCAGCAGCCCTAGGACTAGTACCGGGGAGCTGTTTTTT. V gene TRBV11-3 combines with J gene TRBJ2-2; 7 bases fit TRBD2. The V gene's germline CDR1 is SGHNT and CDR2 YENEEA. The V and J ends lost 5 bases and 5 bases, in that order; junction bases with no gene match: 5. The CDR3 is 14 amino acids.

Many counts were recorded for this clonotype. This chain connects TRBV7-9 to TRBJ1-1, with D possibly TRBD1 on 6 matching bases. CDR3 size: 18 residues. CDR1 is SEHNR, CDR2 FQNEAQ, per germline (reference sequence). V shed 1 base and J shed 1 base, with 19 bases lying between them. CDR3 residues: CASSLDGGGGAGNTEAFF. In DNA, the CDR3 is TGTGCCAGCAGCTTAGATGGTGGCGGGGGCGCAGGGAACACTGAAGCTTTCTTT.

The table lists this clonotype with a few counts. The chain combines TRBV6-6 with TRBJ2-7, with 9 bases matching TRBD2. The CDR3 has 15 residues. Trimming cost V 5 bases and J 6 bases; bases outside gene matches: 11. Germline assignment: CDR1 MNHNY and CDR2 SVGAGI (reference sequence). The CDR3 DNA is TGTGCCAGCAGTCCGATTAGCGGGAGCGGATTCGAGCAGTACTTC. It codes for CASSPISGSGFEQYF.

In its sample, this clonotype was seen many times. The rearrangement links TRBV5-1 to TRBJ1-1; D is unclear. The CDR3 spans 12 residues. V dropped 1 base and J dropped 5 bases, with 6 bases sitting between them. Per the germline V gene, CDR1 is SGHRS and CDR2 is YFSETQ. The CDR3 nucleotides read TGCGCCAGCAGCTTGAAAGGTACTGAAGCTTTCTTT. Protein: CASSLKGTEAFF.

This clonotype has ten or more counts. V usage is TRBV2 and J usage is TRBJ2-7, with D tentatively TRBD2 (6 bases). CDR3 length: 12 residues. Trimming removed 6 bases from V and 7 bases from J, with 13 bases in between. Germline V lookup: CDR1 SNHLY, CDR2 FYNNEI. CDR3 DNA: TGTGCCAGCAGCAGAAGGAGCGGGGAGCAGTACTTC. Amino acid sequence: CASSRRSGEQYF.

This clonotype came up many times. The chain uses TRBV2 and TRBJ2-1; D is undetermined. The CDR3 consists of 10 residues. Germline CDR1 SNHLY, CDR2 FYNNEI. With 7 bases removed from V and 7 bases from J, the gap between germline ends came to 5 bases. The CDR3 bases are TGTGCCAGCACAGGAAATGAGCAGTTCTTC. This encodes CASTGNEQFF. Full variable domain (rest looked up from reference TRBV2 and TRBJ2-1): EPEVTQTPSHQVTQMGQEVILRCVPISNHLYFYWYRQILGQKVEFLVSFYNNEISEKSEIFDDQFSVERPDGSNFTLKIRSTKLEDSAMYFCASTGNEQFFGPGTRLTVL.

There are many counts of this clonotype. The chain links TRBV10-3 to TRBJ2-7; either TRBD1 or TRBD2 may supply D (5 bases each). Per germline, CDR1 ENHRY and CDR2 SYGVKD. V was clipped by 3 bases and J by 1 base, with 22 bases between them. The length of the CDR3 is 18 residues. CDR3 DNA sequence: TGTGCCATCAGTGACCCTTCCTCGGGGCCGCTCCTTTCCTACGAGCAGTACTTC. Its translation is CAISDPSSGPLLSYEQYF.

This clonotype has more than one count but fewer than ten. The chain combines TRBV20-1 with TRBJ2-7, with D perhaps TRBD1 (6 bases). The CDR3 is 15 residues long. CDR1 DFQATT and CDR2 SNEGSKA come from the germline V gene (reference sequence). The V gene lost 2 bases and the J gene lost 2 bases, with 16 bases spanning the gap. In nucleotides, the CDR3 is TGCAGTGCTAGACTTACAGGGATTACCCCCTACGAGCAGTACTTC. This translates into CSARLTGITPYEQYF.

This clonotype was observed many times. V gene TRBV19 combines with J gene TRBJ1-5; 10 bases are shared with TRBD1. The germline CDR1 and CDR2 sequences are LNHDA and SQIVND (reference sequence). Germline trimming cut 5 bases from V and 7 bases from J; bases unmatched to any gene: 8. This CDR3 comprises 15 residues. Written as DNA, the CDR3 is TGTGCCAGTAGTCCGGGACAGGGGTCAGGACAGCCCCAGCATTTT. It yields the protein CASSPGQGSGQPQHF.

Many counts were recorded for this clonotype. J is TRBJ2-1 and V is TRBV15, with TRBD1 matching over 9 bases. The trim removed 3 bases at V and 5 bases at J, leaving 14 bases unmatched. The CDR3 contains 18 residues. In germline, CDR1 is LNHNV, CDR2 YYDKDF (reference sequence). Here the CDR3 DNA reads TGTGCCACCAGCAGGTCTTTGCCGGGACAGGGTCGTAACAATGAGCAGTTCTTC. It encodes CATSRSLPGQGRNNEQFF.

V and J are TRBV19 and TRBJ2-3, with D possibly called TRBD1 or TRBD2 (5 bases each). The CDR3 totals 15 residues. Germline V CDR1 and CDR2: LNHDA, SQIVND (reference sequence). The V end was cut by 6 bases, the J end by 0 bases, with 13 bases between. DNA for the CDR3: TGTGCCAGTAGACCGTGGGACGCAAGCACAGATACGCAGTATTTT. Amino acid sequence: CASRPWDASTDTQYF.

This clonotype has more than one count but fewer than ten. This sequence joins TRBV29-1 and TRBJ2-2, with a tentative D call TRBD2 (6 bases). The V gene lost 4 bases and the J gene lost 4 bases, with 16 bases spanning the gap. CDR3 length: 15 residues. Germline CDR1 SQVTM, CDR2 ANQGSEA. In DNA form, the CDR3 reads TGCAGCGTTGTTGAGGAGGGGCGAATCACCGGGGAGCTGTTTTTT. It codes for CSVVEEGRITGELFF.

This clonotype was found many times. The V and J genes are TRBV14 and TRBJ1-5, with D possibly TRBD1 on 5 matching bases. The CDR3 extends over 13 amino acids. Deletions cut 0 bases from V and 7 bases from J, with 7 bases between. CDR1 is SGHDN and CDR2 is FVKESK in the germline V gene. CDR3 bases: TGTGCCAGCAGCCAAGAGAGGGACCAGCCCCAGCATTTT. Translating gives CASSQERDQPQHF.

This clonotype turned up a few times. The J gene is TRBJ2-1, the V gene TRBV11-2; D not resolved. Trimming took 2 bases from V and 1 from J, leaving 12 bases between them. The CDR3 is made up of 16 amino acids. CDR1 is SGHAT and CDR2 is FQNNGV in the germline V gene. CDR3 nucleotide sequence: TGTGCCAGCAGCTTAACCGAGAGAGCTTCCTACAATGAGCAGTTCTTC. Translation: CASSLTERASYNEQFF. Combining the CDR3 with reference TRBV11-2 and TRBJ2-1 gives the whole variable domain EAGVAQSPRYKIIEKRQSVAFWCNPISGHATLYWYQQILGQGPKLLIQFQNNGVVDDSQLPKDRFSAERLKGVDSTLKIQPAKLEDSAVYLCASSLTERASYNEQFFGPGTRLTVL.

Ten or more counts support this clonotype. The rearrangement uses TRBV6-2 or TRBV6-3 and TRBJ1-2; D call uncertain. V lost 6 bases to trimming and J lost 2 bases, with 10 bases between them. The germline gives CDR1 MNHEY, CDR2 SVGEGT. The CDR3 runs 13 residues. CDR3 region: CASRNGVNYGYTF. The CDR3 DNA sequence: TGTGCCAGCAGAAACGGGGTCAACTATGGCTACACCTTC.

Notes on this clonotype: A much bigger clone sits one base away, suggesting this may be a read error. Here the CDR3 DNA reads TGCAGTGCTATCCCGGGACTTCCGAACACCGGGGAGCAGTTTTTT. This encodes CSAIPGLPNTGEQFF. The V gene is TRBV20-1, the J gene TRBJ2-2, with D possibly being TRBD2 (6 bases). CDR1 and CDR2 (germline): DFQATT, SNEGSKA (reference sequence). The CDR3 spans 15 residues.